The 15 T cell receptor beta chains reported below all come from one sample, sequenced in a study of T cell responses to AZD1222 COVID-19 vaccine. The method was immunoSEQ multiplex PCR; TCRdb's version includes in-frame clones alone and lacks a portion of them. This table has roughly 100,000 clones, 85% to 90% appearing once. The sample in question was peripheral blood, obtained 28 days after the second AZD1222 dose. The receptor source for this set is an adult who received the AZD1222 COVID-19 vaccine.

V is TRBV28 and J is TRBJ2-7, with D possibly matching TRBD2 (6 bases). Germline CDR1 reads MDHEN; CDR2 reads SYDVKM. CDR3 size: 13 residues. Between the trimmed V and J ends, which lost 6 bases and 7 bases, there was a span of 16 bases. Written as DNA, the CDR3 is TGTGCCAGCAGACTTCTTGGGCGGGGAGAGCAGTACTTC. Translated, it gives CASRLLGRGEQYF.

This rearrangement joins TRBV19 to TRBJ2-4; D is possibly TRBD2 (6 bases). The CDR3 extends over 14 amino acids. Trimming shortened V by 3 bases and J by 5 bases, and 11 bases separated the two germline ends. Germline V gene data show CDR1 as LNHDA and CDR2 as SQIVND (reference sequence). The CDR3: CASSIGEVQNIQYF. The CDR3 nucleotides are TGTGCCAGTAGTATCGGGGAGGTCCAAAACATTCAGTACTTC.

This clone came up a few times. V is TRBV6-2 or TRBV6-3 and J is TRBJ2-7; D gene ambiguous. This CDR3 is built from 12 residues. CDR1 and CDR2 (germline): MNHEY, SVGEGT. V was clipped by 2 bases and J by 3 bases, with 5 bases between them. CDR3 in amino acids: CASSYPGYEQYF. In DNA, the CDR3 is TGTGCCAGCAGTTACCCCGGCTACGAGCAGTACTTC.

Only one count was recorded for this clone. V usage is TRBV7-8 and J usage is TRBJ2-7, with D unclear. The germline CDR1 and CDR2 sequences are SGHVS and FQNEAQ. The CDR3 sequence is 12 residues long. V gave up 5 bases and J gave up 6 bases, with 11 bases separating them. In nucleotides, the CDR3 is TGTGCCAGCAGCCCTTCTACTCTCGAGCAGTACTTC. As protein: CASSPSTLEQYF.

V is TRBV18 and J is TRBJ1-4, with TRBD1 identical over 9 bases. This CDR3 is 14 amino acids long. The germline gives CDR1 KGHSH, CDR2 LQKENI. J was trimmed by 5 bases and V by 3 bases; bases with no gene match: 1. CDR3 residues: CASSPDRGNEKLFF. DNA for the CDR3: TGTGCCAGCTCACCCGACAGGGGGAATGAAAAACTGTTTTTT.

The V gene is TRBV7-2, the J gene TRBJ1-2; possible D gene TRBD1, 6 bases. Germline V gives CDR1 SGHTA, CDR2 FQGNSA. Trimming removed 5 bases at V and 7 bases at J, with 23 bases between. This CDR3 region has 16 residues. CDR3 residues: CASSPGVRGTSSGYTF. The CDR3 nucleotides are TGTGCCAGCAGCCCAGGGGTTCGGGGGACGTCCAGTGGCTACACCTTC.

This rearrangement joins TRBV28 to TRBJ1-5; D gene uncertain. CDR3 size: 11 residues. Germline loops: CDR1 MDHEN, CDR2 SYDVKM. V shed 6 bases and J shed 4 bases, with 4 bases lying between them. The CDR3 is CASSQNQPQHF. The DNA of the CDR3 is TGTGCCAGCAGCCAAAATCAGCCCCAGCATTTT. Together with reference TRBV28 and TRBJ1-5, the CDR3 gives the full variable domain: DVKVTQSSRYLVKRTGEKVFLECVQDMDHENMFWYRQDPGLGLRLIYFSYDVKMKEKGDIPEGYSVSREKKERFSLILESASTNQTSMYLCASSQNQPQHFGDGTRLSIL.

The genes are TRBV28 and TRBJ2-3; tentative D call: TRBD1 (5 bases). Trimming cost V 3 bases and J 0 bases, with 19 bases left between them. Germline V gene lookup returns CDR1 MDHEN and CDR2 SYDVKM. CDR3 length: 18 amino acids. The CDR3 DNA sequence: TGTGCCAGCAGTTTGAAGTTTCCGCAGGGCACTAGCACAGATACGCAGTATTTT. Translation gives CASSLKFPQGTSTDTQYF.

CDR3 coding DNA: TGTGCCTGGAGGGGGACCTTCTATGGCTACACCTTC. Amino acid sequence: CAWRGTFYGYTF. The chain joins TRBV30 to TRBJ1-2; D is possibly TRBD1 (5 bases). The germline V gene has CDR1 GTSNPN and CDR2 SVGIG (reference sequence). The CDR3 has 12 amino acids. Trimming pared 3 bases from V and 4 bases from J, leaving 9 bases between.

The chain carries TRBV15 and TRBJ1-2, with 8 bases aligning to TRBD1. This CDR3 spans 16 amino acids. Trimming at V came to 2 bases and at J to 6 bases, leaving 11 bases not matched to a gene. CDR1 LNHNV and CDR2 YYDKDF come from the germline V gene (reference sequence). CDR3: CATSRTLTGVEDGYTF. The DNA for the CDR3 is TGTGCCACCAGCAGAACACTGACAGGGGTCGAGGATGGCTACACCTTC. Supplemented by reference TRBV15 and TRBJ1-2, the full variable domain reads DAMVIQNPRYQVTQFGKPVTLSCSQTLNHNVMYWYQQKSSQAPKLLFHYYDKDFNNEADTPDNFQSRRPNTSFCFLDIRSPGLGDTAMYLCATSRTLTGVEDGYTFGSGTRLTVV.

The V gene is TRBV28, the J gene TRBJ1-3; 10 bases are shared with TRBD1. This CDR3 spans 17 amino acids. Germline V gene sequence: CDR1 MDHEN, CDR2 SYDVKM. V lost 3 bases to trimming and J lost 4 bases; unmatched junction nucleotides: 9. CDR3 sequence reads: CASSFLPGTGVGNTIYF. DNA for the CDR3: TGTGCCAGCAGTTTCTTACCCGGGACAGGGGTGGGAAACACCATATATTTT.

The V gene is TRBV7-2, the J gene TRBJ2-1; 7 bases are a match to TRBD2. The V segment lost 1 base and the J segment 10 bases; nucleotides outside the gene matches: 1. CDR1 is SGHTA and CDR2 is FQGNSA in the germline V gene. CDR3 length: 12 residues. The CDR3 here is CASSLVGREQFF. CDR3 coding DNA: TGTGCCAGCAGCTTAGTCGGGAGGGAGCAGTTCTTC.

J is TRBJ1-1 and V is TRBV13; the D is unclear. Trimming left V 4 bases short and J 1 base short, with 7 bases between. CDR3 size: 13 residues. Germline V CDR1 and CDR2: PRHDT, FYEKMQ (reference sequence). CDR3 nucleotides: TGTGCCAGCAGCTACTATACGAACACTGAAGCTTTCTTT. Translation gives CASSYYTNTEAFF.

The CDR3 here is CASSLYYEQYF. CDR3 bases: TGTGCCAGCAGCTTGTACTACGAGCAGTACTTC. This chain uses TRBV7-2 with TRBJ2-7, with D unclear. The CDR3 loop spans 11 amino acids. Germline lookup yields CDR1 SGHTA and CDR2 FQGNSA. With 3 bases removed from V and 3 bases from J, the gap between germline ends came to 3 bases.

This chain joins TRBV30 and TRBJ2-7, with D perhaps TRBD2 (5 bases). Germline loops: CDR1 GTSNPN, CDR2 SVGIG (reference sequence). The germline V and J ends were trimmed by 0 bases and 4 bases, with 7 bases remaining between them. The CDR3 extends over 12 amino acids. This CDR3 is CAWSVRGYEQYF. CDR3 sequence (DNA): TGTGCCTGGAGTGTACGGGGTTACGAGCAGTACTTC.